Presented here are 16 T cell receptor beta chains from one specimen sequenced in a study of blood T cell repertoires in COVID-19. Assay: immunoSEQ multiplex PCR; the TCRdb copy retains only in-frame clones and omits some. The data show 250,000 to 300,000 clones, 80% to 90% seen once. Sequenced sample: PBMCs or T cells enriched from blood (not recorded which). These receptors were taken from a man aged 30-40 years with acute COVID-19.

The chain couples TRBV4-1 to TRBJ1-2; TRBD1 matches at 7 bases. V gave up 3 bases and J gave up 6 bases; unmatched junction bases: 10. Germline CDR1 is MGHRA and CDR2 is YSYEKL. The length of the CDR3 is 15 residues. Here the CDR3 DNA reads TGCGCCAGCAGCCAGGGCTTTTCGACAGGGAATGGCTACACCTTC. It encodes CASSQGFSTGNGYTF.

This clone occurred a few times. Here the CDR3 DNA reads TGTGCCAGCACGGGGACAGACTATAATTCACCCCTCCACTTT. Its protein is CASTGTDYNSPLHF. The chain carries TRBV27 and TRBJ1-6, with 7 positions matching TRBD1. The CDR3 consists of 14 residues. Per the germline V gene, CDR1 is MNHEY and CDR2 is SMNVEV (reference sequence). With 7 bases clipped from V and 3 bases from J, the junction kept 3 bases outside the gene matches.

This chain joins TRBV5-4 and TRBJ1-1; D is unclear. This CDR3 comprises 13 residues. Germline assignment: CDR1 SGHNT and CDR2 YYREEE (reference sequence). V lost 4 bases, J lost 3 bases, and 10 bases lay in between. CDR3 bases: TGTGCCAGCAGCCTTGAAGCATACACTGAAGCTTTCTTT. Translating it yields CASSLEAYTEAFF.

V and J are TRBV9 and TRBJ1-2; TRBD1 is a possible D gene (5 bases). The V gene's germline CDR1 is SGDLS and CDR2 YYNGEE. The CDR3 spans 13 residues. Trimming shortened V by 6 bases and J by 6 bases, and 15 bases separated the two germline ends. The CDR3 DNA sequence: TGTGCCAGCACCCCGGGGGGGGGTAATGGCTACACCTTC. This encodes CASTPGGGNGYTF.

This rearrangement joins TRBV7-2 to TRBJ2-3; 9 bases align to TRBD2. V lost 5 bases, J lost 1 base, and 4 bases stayed unmatched. CDR1 and CDR2 (germline): SGHTA, FQGNSA. The CDR3 has 15 amino acids. CDR3 bases: TGTGCCAGCAGCCCTAGCGGGGCGGGCACAGATACGCAGTATTTT. Its translation: CASSPSGAGTDTQYF. Full variable domain (remainder filled in from reference TRBV7-2 and TRBJ2-3): GAGVSQSPSNKVTEKGKDVELRCDPISGHTALYWYRQSLGQGLEFLIYFQGNSAPDKSGLPSDRFSAERTGGSVSTLTIQRTQQEDSAVYLCASSPSGAGTDTQYFGPGTRLTVL.

V and J are TRBV6-6 and TRBJ1-4; weak D call: TRBD1 (5 bases). The germline V gene has CDR1 MNHNY and CDR2 SVGAGI (reference sequence). This CDR3 spans 13 amino acids. Deletions cut 6 bases from V and 8 bases from J, with 13 bases between. CDR3 DNA: TGTGCCAGCAGCCAGACAGTTCCCGAAAAACTGTTTTTT. This sequence encodes CASSQTVPEKLFF.

The chain couples TRBV13 to TRBJ2-3, with D uncertain. V was cut by 5 bases and J by 2 bases, with 11 bases left in between. The CDR3 is 14 amino acids. Germline loops: CDR1 PRHDT, CDR2 FYEKMQ (reference sequence). The CDR3 DNA reads as TGTGCCAGCAGCGGGCCTCAATCCACAGATACGCAGTATTTT. It is translated as CASSGPQSTDTQYF.

The chain has TRBV7-2 and TRBJ2-1; D is possibly TRBD1 (6 bases). V lost 1 base, J lost 0 bases, and 10 bases lay in between. Germline V gene sequence: CDR1 SGHTA, CDR2 FQGNSA. CDR3 size: 16 residues. Here the CDR3 reads CASSLDGGGSYNEQFF. CDR3 nucleotides: TGTGCCAGCAGCTTAGATGGGGGCGGCTCCTACAATGAGCAGTTCTTC.

The chain is built from TRBV7-9 and TRBJ2-3; perhaps TRBD2 as D (5 bases). The CDR3 has 15 amino acids. From germline, CDR1 is SEHNR and CDR2 FQNEAQ (reference sequence). V shed 2 bases and J shed 2 bases, with 11 bases lying between them. CDR3 in DNA: TGTGCCAGCAGCTTAAATCAAGACTACACAGATACGCAGTATTTT. This sequence encodes CASSLNQDYTDTQYF.

The rearrangement links TRBV18 to TRBJ2-1; 8 bases match TRBD2. Germline V gene data show CDR1 as KGHSH and CDR2 as LQKENI. This CDR3 is 15 amino acids long. The trim removed 3 bases at V and 5 bases at J, leaving 6 bases unmatched. CDR3 sequence reads: CASSPTSGRNNEQFF. CDR3 coding DNA: TGTGCCAGCTCACCCACTAGCGGAAGAAACAATGAGCAGTTCTTC.

This clone has more than one count but fewer than ten. The rearrangement joins TRBV6-4 to TRBJ2-2; a weak D match, TRBD1 (6 bases). Looked up from germline, CDR1 is MRHNA and CDR2 is SNTAGT. Trimming removed 6 bases from V and 6 bases from J, with 14 bases in between. This CDR3 region has 14 residues. The DNA of the CDR3 is TGTGCCAGCAGGAAACAGGGCGACGCCGGGGAGCTGTTTTTT. Translated, it gives CASRKQGDAGELFF.

For the CDR3, the DNA is TGTGCCAGCAGCCGTACAGGGACCACTGAAGCTTTCTTT. This sequence encodes CASSRTGTTEAFF. The J gene is TRBJ1-1, the V gene TRBV3-1 (or the pseudogene TRBV3-2), with TRBD1 as a possible D gene (6 bases). There are 13 residues in the CDR3. CDR1 and CDR2 (germline): LGHDT, YNNKEL (reference sequence). V was cut by 4 bases and J by 4 bases, with 10 bases left in between.

This chain connects TRBV6-1 to TRBJ2-3; D not resolved. Between the trimmed V and J ends, which lost 3 bases and 3 bases, there was a span of 7 bases. The CDR3 length is 13 residues. Germline assignment: CDR1 MNHNS and CDR2 SASEGT. The CDR3 spells CASSEYRTDTQYF. CDR3 coding DNA: TGTGCCAGCAGTGAGTACAGAACAGATACGCAGTATTTT.

This clone was recorded once. The chain recombines TRBV5-6 with TRBJ1-5, with D tentatively TRBD1 (6 bases). The CDR3 covers 14 residues. CDR1 is SGHDT, CDR2 YYEEEE, per germline. Trimming pared 3 bases from V and 6 bases from J, leaving 13 bases between. CDR3 amino acids: CASSSQGWGQPQHF. Written as DNA, the CDR3 is TGTGCCAGCAGCTCACAGGGATGGGGTCAGCCCCAGCATTTT.

The rearrangement uses TRBV7-2 and TRBJ1-1; D unresolved. V was shortened by 4 bases and J by 0 bases, with 6 bases between the two germline ends. This CDR3 contains 13 residues. The germline gives CDR1 SGHTA, CDR2 FQGNSA. The CDR3: CASSSPMNTEAFF. The DNA of the CDR3 is TGTGCCAGCAGCTCCCCTATGAACACTGAAGCTTTCTTT.

This clone was seen more than once but under ten times. V is TRBV24-1 and J is TRBJ1-1, with a tentative D call TRBD1 (6 bases). Trimming took off 2 bases at V and 10 bases at J, with 13 bases between the two ends. The germline V gene encodes CDR1 KGHDR and CDR2 SFDVKD. The CDR3 has 13 residues. CDR3 sequence: CATSDSGGRGAFF. The CDR3 DNA reads TGTGCCACCAGTGATTCTGGGGGCCGGGGAGCTTTCTTT.